Listed below are T cell receptor beta chains from one sample, sequenced in a study of T-cell memory formation after mild COVID-19. A single record per CDR3 protein comes from TCRdb applying MiXCR to the 5' RACE reads. The repertoire has some 600,000 distinct CDR3 sequences, 15% to 20% of them found once; the top ten carry about 7.5%. Sample: PBMCs or a T cell subset sorted from them (not recorded which). These TCRs come from an adult woman who had mild COVID-19 (a few samples of this study predate the infection). Cell type and time point are not known. Each CDR3 is given with its conserved first and last residue. A D gene is named only where the DNA matches it firmly. The size entry is marked missing in some rows and otherwise reads once, few, many or a size class.

>few|TRBV5-1|-|TRBJ1-5
TGCGCCAGCAGCTTGGCCTACGGTAGCAATCAGCCCCAGCATTTT
CASSLAYGSNQPQHF
>-|TRBV24-1|-|TRBJ2-3
TGTGCCACCAGTGGGCGAGGGGCGTACCGCACAGATACGCAGTATTTT
CATSGRGAYRTDTQYF
>-|TRBV20-1|-|TRBJ2-3
TGCAGTGCTGACGCTAGGAACACAGATACGCAGTATTTT
CSADARNTDTQYF
>few|TRBV29-1|-|TRBJ2-1
TGCAGCGTTGCTTCCACTAGTTACAATGAGCAGTTCTTC
CSVASTSYNEQFF
>few|TRBV7-2|-|TRBJ2-7
TGTGCCAGCAGCTCCCGAGCAGGCTCGGGGATGGGCGAGCAGTACTTC
CASSSRAGSGMGEQYF
>few|TRBV11-1|-|TRBJ2-3
TGTGCCAGGAGCCGGCTGTCTGGCACAGATACGCAGTATTTT
CARSRLSGTDTQYF
>-|TRBV5-1|-|TRBJ2-1
TGCGCCAGCAGCCATACAGGGCCGAGCTCCTACAATGAGCAGTTCTTC
CASSHTGPSSYNEQFF
>-|TRBV5-6|TRBD1|TRBJ1-4
TGTGCCAGCAGCGTATGGACAGGGAATGAAAAACTGTTTTTT
CASSVWTGNEKLFF
>few|TRBV7-2|TRBD2|TRBJ2-2
TGTGCCAGCAGCTCCCAGCGGGGGGGCGGCGGGGAGCTGTTTTTT
CASSSQRGGGGELFF
>few|TRBV7-2|-|TRBJ2-2
TGTGCCAGCAGCCCCCAAAGGGCCGACACCGGGGAGCTGTTTTTT
CASSPQRADTGELFF
>-|TRBV29-1|TRBD1|TRBJ2-7
TGCAGCGTTTTACTAAGGGACAGGACGAGCTCCTACGAGCAGTACTTC
CSVLLRDRTSSYEQYF
>few|TRBV20-1|TRBD2|TRBJ2-3
TGCAGTGCTAGCCGCGGGACTAGCGGGCAGAAGGGAGATACGCAGTATTTT
CSASRGTSGQKGDTQYF
>few|TRBV24-1|TRBD2|TRBJ2-1
TGTGCCACCGGGACTAGTAAAACCAGTGAGCAGTTCTTC
CATGTSKTSEQFF
>few|TRBV6-1|-|TRBJ2-3
TGTGCCAGCAGTCCCAAGGGCCGCTGGACTTTTGCTAGCACAGATACGCAGTATTTT
CASSPKGRWTFASTDTQYF
>few|TRBV9|-|TRBJ2-1
TGTGCCAGCAGCGTAGGAGCAGGGGACAATGAGCAGTTCTTC
CASSVGAGDNEQFF
>few|TRBV3-1|-|TRBJ1-1
TGTGCCAGCAGCCAAGGGCGGGGGGGCGGCACTGAAGCTTTCTTT
CASSQGRGGGTEAFF
>-|TRBV18|TRBD1|TRBJ1-5
TGTGCCAGCTCACCCCGGACAGGAGGTCTTCAGCCCCAGCATTTT
CASSPRTGGLQPQHF
>-|TRBV5-5|TRBD1|TRBJ2-3
TGTGCCAGCAGCTGGACAGGGGGACGGGGGACAGATACGCAGTATTTT
CASSWTGGRGTDTQYF
>few|TRBV6-2/TRBV6-3|-|TRBJ1-4
TGTGCCAGCAGTTACCGGGGGCGTGAAAAACTGTTTTTT
CASSYRGREKLFF
>-|TRBV4-1|-|TRBJ2-2
TGCGCCAGCAGCCAAGTACTTGGGCTGACGGACACCGGGGAGCTGTTTTTT
CASSQVLGLTDTGELFF
>-|TRBV4-1|TRBD1|TRBJ1-1
TGCGCCAGCAGCCAAGCCCCGGGGACAGAAGAAGCTTTCTTT
CASSQAPGTEEAFF
>few|TRBV6-5|-|TRBJ2-7
TGTGCCAGCAGCAAGGTGTCGGGGACCAACGAGCAGTACTTC
CASSKVSGTNEQYF
>-|TRBV6-1|-|TRBJ2-2
TGTGCCAGTGGGGGGTCCAGGGAGTACACCGGGGAGCTGTTTTTT
CASGGSREYTGELFF
>few|TRBV7-3|TRBD2|TRBJ2-1
TGTGCCAGCAGCCCCTCAGGAGGACTAGCGGGCTACAATGAGCAGTTCTTC
CASSPSGGLAGYNEQFF
>-|TRBV6-5|-|TRBJ1-2
TGTGCCAGCAGTCCGGGGCAGATCCCTATCTATGGCTACACCTTC
CASSPGQIPIYGYTF
>few|TRBV7-2|TRBD2|TRBJ2-7
TGTGCCAGCAGCTCATTAGCGGGGGCGGTGGAGCAGTACTTC
CASSSLAGAVEQYF
>-|TRBV7-2|-|TRBJ2-2
TGTGCCAGCAGCTTTAACGTGGTTTTGCGGTCCGGGGAGCTGTTTTTT
CASSFNVVLRSGELFF
>few|TRBV24-1|-|TRBJ2-1
TGTGCCACCAGTGATTTAATTGGACGGAATGAGCAGTTCTTC
CATSDLIGRNEQFF
>-|TRBV7-9|-|TRBJ2-4
TGTGCCAGCAGCTTAGCGCAGGGAGGAAGCATTCAGTACTTC
CASSLAQGGSIQYF
>many|TRBV9|-|TRBJ1-1
TGTGCCAGCAGCTGGGGGACCAACACTGAAGCTTTCTTT
CASSWGTNTEAFF
>-|TRBV11-2|TRBD2|TRBJ2-1
TGTGCCAGCAGCTTAGATATTAGGCTAGCGGGAGACAACAATGAGCAGTTCTTC
CASSLDIRLAGDNNEQFF
>few|TRBV7-3|TRBD2|TRBJ2-5
TGTGCCAGCAGCTTAACGGGGACTACCCTCCAAGAGACCCAGTACTTC
CASSLTGTTLQETQYF
>-|TRBV7-2|TRBD2|TRBJ2-1
TGTGCCAGCAGCTTAAAGCTAGCGGGGGACTCCTACAATGAGCAGTTCTTC
CASSLKLAGDSYNEQFF
>-|TRBV12-3/TRBV12-4|TRBD2|TRBJ2-1
TGTGCCAGCAGTTTAGCGCTAGCGGGGCACTCCTACAATGAGCAGTTCTTC
CASSLALAGHSYNEQFF
>-|TRBV14|-|TRBJ1-1
TGTGCCAGCAGCCAAGGTCCCTTGTTATCTGAAGCTTTCTTT
CASSQGPLLSEAFF
>few|TRBV12-3/TRBV12-4|-|TRBJ2-4
TGTGCCAGCAGACTGGGTCCCGCCAAAAACATTCAGTACTTC
CASRLGPAKNIQYF
>-|TRBV7-2|-|TRBJ2-5
TGTGCCAGCAGATTAAGCCCCCAAGAGACCCAGTACTTC
CASRLSPQETQYF
>few|TRBV7-2|TRBD1|TRBJ1-5
TGTGCCAGCAGCTTCGGACAGGGGGCAGGTCAGCCCCAGCATTTT
CASSFGQGAGQPQHF
>-|TRBV5-1|-|TRBJ2-7
TGCGCCAGCAGCACCCGGCAGGGTGGCGAGCAGTACTTC
CASSTRQGGEQYF
>few|TRBV6-1|-|TRBJ2-7
TGTGCCAGCCCAGGAGCACCCTACGAGCAGTACTTC
CASPGAPYEQYF
>many|TRBV19|TRBD2|TRBJ2-1
TGTGCCAGTAGTAGCGGGGGAAGCTCCTACAATGAGCAGTTCTTC
CASSSGGSSYNEQFF
>few|TRBV7-2|-|TRBJ1-2
TGTGCCAGCAGCTTTAGCGTGGGGCCCGGCTACACCTTC
CASSFSVGPGYTF
>-|TRBV7-2|-|TRBJ2-3
TGTGCCAGCAGCTTCCCAGCCACAGATACGCAGTATTTT
CASSFPATDTQYF
>-|TRBV15|-|TRBJ2-1
TGTGCCACCAGCAGAGATCCGGCGGTAGCGGTTGCCAATGAGCAGTTCTTC
CATSRDPAVAVANEQFF
>-|TRBV7-9|TRBD1|TRBJ1-1
TGTGCCAGCAGAGGCGACAGGGAGGGCACTGAAGCTTTCTTT
CASRGDREGTEAFF
>few|TRBV11-3|TRBD1|TRBJ2-4
TGTGCCAGCAGCCAGTGGACAGGGGACAAAAACATTCAGTACTTC
CASSQWTGDKNIQYF
>-|TRBV10-3|-|TRBJ2-7
TGTGCCATCAGTGAGTCAGGACGTAATTTGTACTTC
CAISESGRNLYF
>few|TRBV27|-|TRBJ1-1
TGTGCCAGCAGTTTATATATGCCAGGGACCCCCGGCGACACTGAAGCTTTCTTT
CASSLYMPGTPGDTEAFF